The 3 T cell receptor beta chains in this list originate from one sample, sequenced in a study of blood T cell repertoires in COVID-19. TCRdb's table, derived via immunoSEQ multiplex PCR, lists solely in-frame clones and lacks some. The data show 200,000 to 300,000 clones, with nearly 90% seen just once and about 0.7% held by the top ten. The sample comprised peripheral blood. The receptors derive from a human donor in a cohort sampled during active COVID-19.

This chain joins TRBV7-2 and TRBJ1-2; 9 bases match TRBD1. The length of the CDR3 is 14 residues. Germline-derived CDR1 and CDR2 are SGHTA and FQGNSA. The ends lost 5 bases at V and 4 bases at J; junction bases unmatched: 5. The DNA for the CDR3 is TGTGCCAGCAGCCAAAGACAGGGGGGCTATGGCTACACCTTC. The encoded protein is CASSQRQGGYGYTF.

This clone was seen once. This chain connects TRBV19 to TRBJ1-5; possible D gene TRBD1, 6 bases. The CDR3 sequence is 16 residues long. Germline CDR1 LNHDA, CDR2 SQIVND (reference sequence). Trimming removed 1 base from V and 1 base from J, with 11 bases in between. The CDR3 nucleotides read TGTGCCAGTAGTATAGGCCGAGACAGGAGCAATCAGCCCCAGCATTTT. Protein product: CASSIGRDRSNQPQHF.

V usage is TRBV28 and J usage is TRBJ1-1, with D unresolved. V was shortened by 2 bases and J by 2 bases, with 12 bases between the two germline ends. In germline, CDR1 is MDHEN, CDR2 SYDVKM. The CDR3 is made up of 15 amino acids. This chain's CDR3 is CASSLIGDRNTEAFF. The CDR3, as DNA: TGTGCCAGCAGTTTAATCGGAGACCGAAACACTGAAGCTTTCTTT.